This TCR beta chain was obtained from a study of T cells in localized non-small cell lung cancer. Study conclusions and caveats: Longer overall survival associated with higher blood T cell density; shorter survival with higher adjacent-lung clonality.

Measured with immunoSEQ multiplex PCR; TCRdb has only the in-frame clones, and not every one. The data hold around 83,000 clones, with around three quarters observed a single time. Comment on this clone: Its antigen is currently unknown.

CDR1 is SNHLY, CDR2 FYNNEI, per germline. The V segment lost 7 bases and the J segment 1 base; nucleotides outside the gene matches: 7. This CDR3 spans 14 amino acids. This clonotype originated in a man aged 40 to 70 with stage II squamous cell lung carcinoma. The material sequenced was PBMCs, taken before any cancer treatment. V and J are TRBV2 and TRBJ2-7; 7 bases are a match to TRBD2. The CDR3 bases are TGTGCCAGCACCCGAGGTAGCGGGTCCTACGAGCAGTACTTC. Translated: CASTRGSGSYEQYF.